This T cell receptor (beta chain) was profiled in a study of blood T cell repertoires in COVID-19. At the level of the study: Sample material is recorded as cDNA or gDNA derived from T cells, B-cell-depleted T cells, or PBMCs.

Here immunoSEQ multiplex PCR was the method, and the copy in TCRdb shows in-frame clones only, minus some. The table shows some 260,000 clones, with about 89% occurring only once. This clone was found once. Losses at the gene ends were 0 bases for V and 5 bases for J; bases not matched to a gene: 9. The CDR3 consists of 16 residues. Germline V lookup: CDR1 LNHNV, CDR2 YYDKDF (reference sequence). Individuals aged about 18 to 89 years were recruited from about two dozen US areas. Two negative PCRs, clearance, or symptom resolution characterized the recovered Cohort 3 donors. Sequences were obtained from PBMCs or T cells enriched from blood (not recorded which). This receptor was taken from a man in his forties who had recovered from COVID-19. The rearrangement links TRBV15 to TRBJ1-2; 7 bases are a match to TRBD1. CDR3 protein: CATSRDSGDRRYGYTF. DNA of the CDR3: TGTGCCACCAGCAGAGATTCAGGGGACAGACGTTATGGCTACACCTTC.